This TCR beta chain is from a study of Graves' ophthalmopathy and Graves' hyperthyroidism (dated by TCRdb to the late 2010s). Context from the whole study: Peripheral blood was collected before any treatment was given, at the time of initial diagnosis. To explore V-J signatures distinguishing ophthalmopathy from hyperthyroidism, a discovery set of about a hundred patients (roughly 45 ophthalmopathy, over 55 stable hyperthyroidism) was enrolled. In total, around 130 blood samples were TCR-sequenced: around 42 ophthalmopathy, about 75 hyperthyroidism and some 17 hyperthyroidism-to-ophthalmopathy patients. T-cell repertoires of thyroid tissue and blood were compared in several hyperthyroidism patients. The study used TCR beta repertoire signatures to distinguish Graves' ophthalmopathy from Graves' hyperthyroidism and to predict progression to ophthalmopathy. Following sample collection, hyperthyroidism patients were given methimazole at a starting dose of 30 mg daily, and ophthalmopathy patients were given high-dose intravenous methylprednisolone. An independent validation cohort was composed of around 19 hyperthyroidism patients and around 16 patients who later progressed from hyperthyroidism to ophthalmopathy. Here is what the overall study found, with its caveats: Sample size was not predetermined statistically, and investigators were not blinded to group allocation. In validation, the model predicted ophthalmopathy progression with about 71% sensitivity and roughly 72% specificity; some 13 predicted patients were CT-confirmed with GO in a median of roughly 6.8 months. In cross-validation, the 13-signature model distinguished ophthalmopathy from stable hyperthyroidism with just over 85% sensitivity and around 81% specificity, and in the test set the corresponding values were approximately 79% and 70%. Most expanded thyroid clonotypes with frequency above 0.001 were also detected in blood, suggesting blood repertoires may reflect the thyroid immune response.

For repertoire sequencing, the TCR beta CDR3 regions were amplified from RNA transcripts. HTBI primers and the Qiagen OneStep RT-PCR kit were used in a first-round RT-PCR, which was followed by a second-round multiplex PCR, size selection and purification. The libraries underwent paired-end sequencing with 100 bp reads on an Illumina HiSeq2000. The study's own analysis went as follows. SOAPnuke was used to process the reads, removing any read that contained adapters or uncalled bases, had a mean Phred below 15, or lacked an exact match to the constant primer or identifier. COPE v1.2.5 was used to merge the high-quality paired reads. Unique nucleotide sequences were defined as clonotypes and aligned to IMGT TRB V, D and J references using MiTCR v1.1. The analysis was limited to V-J combinations with a frequency above 0.0001, which together covered 99.2% of the repertoires. For each V-J combination, a TCR clonal expansion and chaos score was defined as F50 clonal expansion divided by the chaos observed in the TCRdist matrix. Welch's t-statistics and random forest were used to reduce features to about a dozen V-J combinations, which were fed into a naive Bayes classifier. The similarity between thyroid and blood repertoires was quantified using the Morisita-Horn index. The public sequencing data were trimmed at Q25 with fastp and processed into clonotypes with MiXCR by TCRdb, which kept only in-frame beta chains. Rows are unified per CDR3 protein, each entry keeping the most common DNA and genes. The V and J calls follow TCRdb's processing rather than the paper's. Present in this sample are some 750,000 distinct CDR3 sequences, 35% to 50% of which were seen just once. The top ten hold roughly 46% of the sample.

Of note for this clonotype: No cognate antigen has been identified for it. It has no much larger one-base neighbor in the sample; base qualities were not kept.

The germline V and J ends show losses of 8 bases and 6 bases respectively, and no gene match explains 10 bases of the junction. From a lookup of the germline V gene, CDR1 and CDR2 are SGHTA and FQGNSA. Measured from the cysteine to the phenylalanine, the CDR3 is 14 residues long. Only CDR3 DNA is held: 42 bases, read in frame from base 1. Ophthalmopathy patients were characterized by moderately to severely active disease, a Clinical Activity Score of at least 3, a NOSPECS grade of at least 4, and a disease duration under 3 months. Patients with other autoimmune diseases, uncontrolled infections, pregnancy or lactation were excluded. Clinical symptoms, serum thyroxine, TRAb, thyroid ultrasound and orbital computed tomography were used for diagnosis. Using Ficoll-Paque density gradient centrifugation, PBMCs were isolated from over 8.5 ml of fresh peripheral blood. Total RNA was extracted using Trizol reagent, and RNA quality was checked on an Agilent 2100 Bioanalyzer.

Sequenced: peripheral blood. The sequence was obtained from an adult man with Graves' ophthalmopathy. The chain employs TRBV7-2 and TRBJ1-2; TRBD1 matches 9 bases in the middle. CDR3 protein: CASVSRTGGNGYTF. The DNA sequence is TGTGCCAGCGTTTCCCGAACAGGGGGCAATGGCTACACCTTC.